This T cell receptor (beta chain) was recorded in a study of graft-versus-host responses after intestinal transplantation. The overall study: All recipients were given anti-thymocyte globulin induction, and tacrolimus and steroids were then administered for three to four years.

The protocol was immunoSEQ multiplex PCR, while the TCRdb copy is restricted to in-frame clones and leaves out a portion. The top ten clones hold roughly 17% of a sample with about 90,000 clones, roughly 80% of them seen once. About this clone itself: Its target is unknown.

Here the sequenced sample was unstimulated CD8+ T cells sorted from spleen or lymph node cells, taken before intestinal transplant. The TCR originated in a human donor who received an intestinal transplant.

Here the CDR3 reads CASHPTGGSYNEQFF. CDR3 DNA sequence: TGTGCCAGCCACCCCACAGGGGGGTCCTACAATGAGCAGTTCTTC. The V gene is TRBV5-6, the J gene TRBJ2-1; 8 bases are shared with TRBD1. The CDR3 consists of 15 residues. Germline loops: CDR1 SGHDT, CDR2 YYEEEE. The junction had 7 bases not matched to a gene; V was cut back by 7 bases and J by 1 base.